This T cell receptor (beta chain) was captured by sequencing in a study of vaccination and CD4 T cells after COVID-19. As for the study in general: A median of 72 days (range 14 to 241) separated dose two from the taking of post-vaccine samples.

Sequencing of the DNA from cultured CD4+ T cells was carried out with the Oncomine TCR Beta short-read assay. TCRdb used MiXCR to reprocess the PCR reads, holding one entry per CDR3 protein. The sample includes over 7,000 distinct CDR3 sequences, 61% of them seen just once. Germline CDR1 SGHAT, CDR2 FQNNGV. The V end lost 6 bases, the J end lost 11 bases, and 22 bases lay between the germline ends. The CDR3 totals 14 residues. Details on this clonotype: What it binds is unknown.

Treatment given: approximately nine-day PBMC culture with coronavirus spike peptide pools or control peptides (ViraFEST assay). The TCR was taken from a human donor with COVID-19. The chain joins TRBV11-2 to TRBJ2-5; D possibly uses TRBD1 or TRBD2 (5 bases each). This specimen consisted of cultured CD4+ T cells from blood, obtained after SARS-CoV-2 vaccination. This CDR3 reads CASSGDRRAPAQYF. The CDR3 nucleotides are TGTGCCAGCAGTGGGGACCGCAGGGCCCCTGCTCAGTACTTC.